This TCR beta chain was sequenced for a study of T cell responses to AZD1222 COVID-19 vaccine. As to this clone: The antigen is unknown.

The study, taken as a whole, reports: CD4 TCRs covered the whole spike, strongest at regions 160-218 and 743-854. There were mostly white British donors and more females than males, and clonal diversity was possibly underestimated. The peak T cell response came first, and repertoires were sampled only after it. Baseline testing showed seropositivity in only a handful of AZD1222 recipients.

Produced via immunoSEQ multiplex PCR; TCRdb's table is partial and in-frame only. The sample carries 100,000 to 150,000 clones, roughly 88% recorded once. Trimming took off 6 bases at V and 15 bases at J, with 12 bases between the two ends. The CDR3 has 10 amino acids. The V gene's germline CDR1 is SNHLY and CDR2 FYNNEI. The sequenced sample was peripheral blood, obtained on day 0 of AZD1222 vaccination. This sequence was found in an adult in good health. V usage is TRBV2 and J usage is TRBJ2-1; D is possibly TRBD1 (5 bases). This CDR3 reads CASRGTGWFF. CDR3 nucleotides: TGTGCCAGCAGGGGAACAGGTTGGTTCTTC.